This is a list of T cell receptor beta chains from one sample in a study of response to subunit inactivated influenza vaccine. Using its own MiXCR run on the RT-PCR reads, TCRdb lists one record per CDR3 protein. The sample contains hundreds of thousands of distinct CDR3 sequences, approximately 15% of which appear only once. The sequencing here drew on CD4+ T cells sorted from PBMCs, taken 23 to 25 months after vaccination. The receptor source for this set is a man between 50 and 70 years old who received an inactivated influenza vaccine. CDR3s include the opening cysteine and the closing phenylalanine or tryptophan. Fields, in order: D gene, V gene, clone size, J gene, CDR3 protein, CDR3 DNA. The D gene is left open where the match is weak. Rows give clone size only sometimes, using once, few, many, or a class for an expanded clone.

TRBD1,TRBV20-1,.,TRBJ2-7,CSAGGQGASYEQYF,TGCAGTGCTGGTGGACAGGGGGCATCCTACGAGCAGTACTTC
.,TRBV12-3/TRBV12-4,few,TRBJ1-6,CASISEGGGNSPLHF,TGTGCCAGCATAAGCGAAGGGGGAGGTAATTCACCCCTCCACTTT
TRBD2,TRBV19,.,TRBJ2-1,CASSVGLGYNEQFF,TGTGCCAGTAGTGTGGGACTAGGCTACAATGAGCAGTTCTTC
.,TRBV20-1,.,TRBJ2-3,CSARTGGWDTQYF,TGCAGTGCAAGGACCGGCGGTTGGGATACGCAGTATTTT
.,TRBV4-1,.,TRBJ2-1,CASSQARGGNEQFF,TGCGCCAGCAGCCAAGCCAGGGGGGGCAATGAGCAGTTCTTC
.,TRBV29-1,.,TRBJ1-2,CSVESFNGYTF,TGCAGCGTTGAAAGCTTTAATGGCTACACCTTC
.,TRBV6-5,.,TRBJ1-6,CASSYSLRGDSPLHF,TGTGCCAGCAGTTACTCGCTGAGAGGAGATTCACCCCTCCACTTT
.,TRBV6-1,.,TRBJ1-5,CASRSTGGPRDQPQHF,TGTGCCAGCAGATCCACTGGGGGCCCTCGCGATCAGCCCCAGCATTTT
TRBD1,TRBV5-1,.,TRBJ2-7,CASSGTGQGRAYEQYF,TGCGCCAGCAGCGGAACAGGACAGGGGAGAGCCTACGAGCAGTACTTC
.,TRBV3-1,few,TRBJ1-1,CASSPNGEGEAFF,TGTGCCAGCAGCCCAAACGGGGAGGGTGAAGCTTTCTTT
.,TRBV5-1,many,TRBJ1-1,CASNASPDSTEAFF,TGCGCCAGCAACGCAAGCCCAGATAGCACTGAAGCTTTCTTT
TRBD1,TRBV15,few,TRBJ1-6,CATSRDPTGSGSPLHF,TGTGCCACCAGCAGAGATCCGACAGGGTCCGGATCACCCCTCCACTTT
.,TRBV5-6,many,TRBJ2-3,CASSSGTTATLPTDTQYF,TGTGCCAGCAGCTCCGGGACAACAGCCACTTTACCCACAGATACGCAGTATTTT
TRBD1,TRBV5-1,.,TRBJ2-2,CASSLGQGPHGELFF,TGCGCCAGCAGCCTCGGACAGGGGCCCCACGGGGAGCTGTTTTTT
.,TRBV6-1,few,TRBJ1-1,CASSRGWGGNTEAFF,TGTGCCAGCAGTCGGGGATGGGGAGGGAACACTGAAGCTTTCTTT
TRBD1,TRBV6-2/TRBV6-3,few,TRBJ1-1,CASSRGQGVVFTEAFF,TGTGCCAGCAGTAGGGGACAGGGGGTAGTCTTCACTGAAGCTTTCTTT
.,TRBV4-1,few,TRBJ1-5,CASSQERVLGQPQHF,TGCGCCAGCAGCCAAGAACGGGTACTGGGTCAGCCCCAGCATTTT
.,TRBV29-1,few,TRBJ2-1,CSASRGRGNEQFF,TGCAGCGCCTCGAGGGGGAGAGGCAATGAGCAGTTCTTC
TRBD1,TRBV6-1,.,TRBJ2-1,CASTRTGGAPKENEQFF,TGTGCCAGCACCCGGACAGGGGGCGCCCCAAAAGAGAATGAGCAGTTCTTC
TRBD2,TRBV7-2,few,TRBJ2-1,CASSLTSGRISEQFF,TGTGCCAGCAGCTTAACTAGCGGGAGAATTAGTGAGCAGTTCTTC
.,TRBV20-1,.,TRBJ2-7,CSASAGRSYEQYF,TGCAGTGCTAGCGCGGGAAGGTCCTACGAGCAGTACTTC
TRBD2,TRBV5-1,.,TRBJ2-3,CASSLERDPDTQYF,TGCGCCAGCAGCTTGGAGCGGGATCCAGATACGCAGTATTTT
TRBD2,TRBV7-2,.,TRBJ2-7,CASSLMSLAGGYEQYF,TGTGCCAGCAGCTTAATGTCTCTAGCGGGAGGTTACGAGCAGTACTTC
TRBD2,TRBV3-1,many,TRBJ2-2,CASSQSGGGPAGELFF,TGTGCCAGCAGCCAATCGGGAGGCGGGCCCGCCGGGGAGCTGTTTTTT
.,TRBV6-1,many,TRBJ1-6,CASSEGQQDSPLHF,TGTGCCAGCAGTGAAGGACAGCAGGATTCACCCCTCCACTTT
.,TRBV28,.,TRBJ1-2,CASSPRQNTNYGYTF,TGTGCCAGCAGTCCCCGACAGAATACTAACTATGGCTACACCTTC
.,TRBV28,.,TRBJ2-7,CASSPPGYTYEQYF,TGTGCCAGCAGCCCTCCGGGGTACACCTACGAGCAGTACTTC
TRBD1,TRBV11-2,once,TRBJ2-7,CATTGGSYEQYF,TGTGCAACCACAGGGGGCTCCTACGAGCAGTACTTC
TRBD2,TRBV6-2/TRBV6-3,.,TRBJ2-7,CASLRTSGTYEQYF,TGTGCCAGCCTTCGGACTAGCGGCACCTACGAGCAGTACTTC
TRBD1,TRBV5-1,.,TRBJ2-5,CASSSGGTGNQETQYF,TGCGCCAGCAGCTCTGGCGGGACAGGAAATCAAGAGACCCAGTACTTC
.,TRBV6-5,many,TRBJ2-7,CASSYSDNLYEQYF,TGTGCCAGCAGTTACTCGGACAACCTATACGAGCAGTACTTC
.,TRBV3-1,few,TRBJ1-2,CASSQDLQEYYGYTF,TGTGCCAGCAGCCAAGATCTCCAGGAATACTATGGCTACACCTTC
.,TRBV11-2,.,TRBJ1-5,CASSFGEGQPQHF,TGTGCCAGCAGCTTCGGTGAAGGTCAGCCCCAGCATTTT
TRBD2,TRBV7-2,.,TRBJ2-1,CASSSIRTSGREQFF,TGTGCCAGCAGCTCGATTCGGACTAGCGGGCGTGAGCAGTTCTTC
TRBD2,TRBV4-2,.,TRBJ2-1,CASSQEGGGNEQFF,TGTGCCAGCAGCCAAGAGGGCGGGGGGAATGAGCAGTTCTTC
.,TRBV28,.,TRBJ2-1,CASSSSVLSGGWVEQFF,TGTGCCAGCAGTTCCTCCGTGCTTTCTGGAGGGTGGGTTGAGCAGTTCTTC
.,TRBV29-1,.,TRBJ2-3,CSVEDTDWGHTQYF,TGCAGCGTTGAAGACACGGATTGGGGTCATACGCAGTATTTT
TRBD2,TRBV4-3,few,TRBJ2-1,CASRLRLLAKEQFF,TGCGCCAGCCGGTTGAGGCTACTAGCGAAGGAGCAGTTCTTC
.,TRBV5-1,.,TRBJ1-2,CASSSGDRGTYGYTF,TGCGCCAGCAGCTCGGGAGATAGAGGGACCTATGGCTACACCTTC
TRBD1,TRBV28,many,TRBJ1-1,CASRDDRGRSNTEAFF,TGTGCCAGCAGAGATGACAGGGGGAGGTCAAACACTGAAGCTTTCTTT
TRBD1,TRBV20-1,few,TRBJ2-5,CSARRDRASETQYF,TGCAGTGCACGCCGGGACAGGGCTTCAGAGACCCAGTACTTC
TRBD1,TRBV11-2,few,TRBJ2-1,CASSLASRQGVWEQFF,TGTGCCAGCAGCTTAGCGTCGCGGCAGGGGGTTTGGGAGCAGTTCTTC
TRBD2,TRBV11-2,.,TRBJ2-3,CASSQNSGGQTDTQYF,TGTGCCAGCAGCCAGAATAGCGGGGGGCAGACAGATACGCAGTATTTT
.,TRBV6-6,.,TRBJ1-1,CASSLKNTEAFF,TGTGCCAGCAGCCTTAAGAACACTGAAGCTTTCTTT
.,TRBV11-2,.,TRBJ2-1,CASSILGQEAHNEQFF,TGTGCCAGCAGCATCCTTGGGCAGGAGGCCCACAATGAGCAGTTCTTC
.,TRBV5-1,many,TRBJ2-1,CASSHGTLNGYNEQFF,TGCGCCAGCAGCCACGGGACCCTTAATGGGTACAATGAGCAGTTCTTC
TRBD1,TRBV20-1,few,TRBJ1-5,CSAHPGTDNQPQHF,TGCAGTGCTCACCCCGGGACAGACAATCAGCCCCAGCATTTT
.,TRBV6-5,.,TRBJ1-6,CASSYSPSYNSPLHF,TGTGCCAGCAGTTACTCCCCCTCCTATAATTCACCCCTCCACTTT
.,TRBV4-3,few,TRBJ1-6,CASSQDLGQGIVNSPLHF,TGCGCCAGCAGCCAAGATCTGGGGCAGGGGATCGTTAATTCACCCCTCCACTTT
TRBD1,TRBV12-3/TRBV12-4,few,TRBJ2-3,CASARGGRSTDTQYF,TGTGCCAGCGCCCGAGGGGGCCGTAGCACAGATACGCAGTATTTT
.,TRBV2,few,TRBJ2-1,CASTIEANEQFF,TGTGCCAGCACAATAGAGGCCAATGAGCAGTTCTTC
.,TRBV12-3/TRBV12-4,.,TRBJ2-2,CASSSLSVLTGELFF,TGTGCCAGCAGCTCCCTTTCGGTCCTCACCGGGGAGCTGTTTTTT
TRBD1,TRBV15,.,TRBJ1-4,CATSREGTGTNEKLFF,TGTGCCACCAGCAGAGAAGGGACAGGCACTAATGAAAAACTGTTTTTT
.,TRBV5-6,few,TRBJ1-2,CASIIDGAPRGYTF,TGTGCCAGTATTATCGACGGGGCGCCCCGTGGCTACACCTTC
.,TRBV10-3,few,TRBJ1-2,CAISERANYGYTF,TGTGCCATCAGTGAAAGGGCTAACTATGGCTACACCTTC